The 17 T cell receptor beta chains below were found in one sample sequenced in a study of blood T cell repertoires in COVID-19. TCRdb keeps only in-frame clones here, not all; method: immunoSEQ multiplex PCR. The sample holds approximately 70,000 clones; 91% are singletons and the top ten take about 7%. What was sequenced was peripheral blood. These receptors came from a man aged 35-49 years with COVID-19, enrolled during active disease.

J is TRBJ2-7 and V is TRBV18; perhaps TRBD2 as D (5 bases). The CDR3 length is 13 residues. CDR1 is KGHSH and CDR2 is LQKENI in the germline V gene. The ends were cut back, 3 bases at V and 0 bases at J, with 6 bases in the middle. The CDR3, as DNA: TGTGCCAGCTCACCGGGGAGCTCCTACGAGCAGTACTTC. Translating it yields CASSPGSSYEQYF.

Comment on this clone: The DNA is left out, because the CDR3 cannot be placed on it with certainty; the CDR3 is given as TCRdb lists it. This chain joins TRBV5-6 and TRBJ2-1; the DNA was not used to check the table's D call, TRBD1. The CDR3 length equals 14 residues, ends included. Germline values: CDR1 SGHDT, CDR2 YYEEEE. The CDR3: CASSLVGFGTGGFF.

This rearrangement joins TRBV15 to TRBJ1-2, with no clear D. Trimming removed 0 bases at V and 4 bases at J, with 3 bases between. Germline assignment: CDR1 LNHNV and CDR2 YYDKDF (reference sequence). This CDR3 is built from 12 residues. The CDR3 coding sequence is TGTGCCACCAGCAGAGACAGCTATGGCTACACCTTC. It encodes CATSRDSYGYTF.

This clone was detected only once. Here the CDR3 reads CAISDVVRTGRQETQYF. CDR3 in DNA: TGTGCCATCAGTGACGTCGTCAGGACGGGGAGACAAGAGACCCAGTACTTC. The V call is TRBV10-3, the J call TRBJ2-5, with D possibly being TRBD2 (5 bases). The CDR3 length is 17 residues. The germline gives CDR1 ENHRY, CDR2 SYGVKD. V lost 3 bases and J lost 2, with 19 bases in between.

This chain links TRBV6-1 with TRBJ1-4, with 7 bases matching TRBD1. The V gene end was trimmed by 1 base and the J gene end by 0 bases; junction bases not matched to a gene: 8. This CDR3 is 18 amino acids long. Germline CDR1 is MNHNS and CDR2 is SASEGT. The CDR3 is CASSEGGTAFATNEKLFF. The CDR3 DNA follows: TGTGCCAGCAGTGAAGGCGGGACAGCATTTGCAACTAATGAAAAACTGTTTTTT.

The chain joins TRBV5-1 to TRBJ2-7, with TRBD1 as a possible D gene (5 bases). Between the trimmed V and J ends, which lost 5 bases and 0 bases, there was a span of 15 bases. The CDR3 length is 15 residues. Germline V gene sequence: CDR1 SGHRS, CDR2 YFSETQ. The CDR3 spells CASRPTASNSYEQYF. DNA for the CDR3: TGCGCCAGCAGACCGACAGCCTCCAACTCCTACGAGCAGTACTTC. Full variable domain (rest looked up from reference TRBV5-1 and TRBJ2-7): KAGVTQTPRYLIKTRGQQVTLSCSPISGHRSVSWYQQTPGQGLQFLFEYFSETQRNKGNFPGRFSGRQFSNSRSEMNVSTLELGDSALYLCASRPTASNSYEQYFGPGTRLTVT.

The V gene is TRBV6-5, the J gene TRBJ2-7; D unresolved. V was shortened by 7 bases and J by 4 bases, with 11 bases between the two germline ends. Germline V lookup: CDR1 MNHEY, CDR2 SVGAGI. The CDR3 runs 12 residues. CDR3 sequence: CASTASGYEQYF. CDR3 bases: TGTGCCAGCACCGCATCGGGTTACGAGCAGTACTTC.

The gene calls are TRBV19 and TRBJ1-4; 10 nucleotides match TRBD1. The junction had 8 bases not matched to a gene; V was cut back by 5 bases and J by 8 bases. In germline, CDR1 is LNHDA, CDR2 SQIVND (reference sequence). CDR3 length: 15 residues. The CDR3 bases are TGTGCCAGTAGTGCATCCGGGACAGGGGAAGAAAAACTGTTTTTT. Translation gives CASSASGTGEEKLFF.

This rearrangement joins TRBV13 to TRBJ2-4; 10 positions agree with TRBD1. This CDR3 has 14 amino acids. Germline V gene sequence: CDR1 PRHDT, CDR2 FYEKMQ (reference sequence). The ends lost 4 bases at V and 11 bases at J; junction bases unmatched: 8. CDR3 residues: CASSSNPGTGVQYF. The DNA for the CDR3 is TGTGCCAGCAGCTCCAACCCCGGGACAGGGGTTCAGTACTTC.

This chain uses TRBV27 with TRBJ1-2, with 8 positions matching TRBD1. CDR3 length equals 14 residues. The J segment lost 4 bases and the V segment lost 3 bases, leaving 4 bases of the junction unmatched. Germline CDR1 reads MNHEY; CDR2 reads SMNVEV (reference sequence). The CDR3 sequence is CASSFAGGVYGYTF. The CDR3 coding sequence is TGTGCCAGCAGTTTCGCAGGGGGCGTCTATGGCTACACCTTC.

The chain links TRBV3-1 (or the pseudogene TRBV3-2) to TRBJ2-6; no clear D gene. Trimming stripped 1 base from V and 0 bases from J, with 13 bases between. Germline lookup yields CDR1 LGHDT and CDR2 YNNKEL (reference sequence). The CDR3 is 18 residues long. For the CDR3, the DNA is TGTGCCAGCAGCCAAGCGAGTGCCCCTGGCTCTGGGGCCAACGTCCTGACTTTC. Amino acid sequence: CASSQASAPGSGANVLTF.

This chain joins TRBV7-9 and TRBJ2-7, with 10 bases lining up with TRBD1. Germline-derived CDR1 and CDR2 are SEHNR and FQNEAQ (reference sequence). The CDR3 covers 14 residues. The junction had 6 bases not matched to a gene; V was cut back by 5 bases and J by 5 bases. CDR3 in DNA: TGTGCCAGCAGCCTCGACAGGGGGCTGGACGAGCAGTACTTC. Encoded protein: CASSLDRGLDEQYF. Based on the CDR3 plus reference TRBV7-9 and TRBJ2-7, the full variable domain is DTGVSQNPRHKITKRGQNVTFRCDPISEHNRLYWYRQTLGQGPEFLTYFQNEAQLEKSRLLSDRFSAERPKGSFSTLEIQRTEQGDSAMYLCASSLDRGLDEQYFGPGTRLTVT.

The chain recombines TRBV7-9 with TRBJ2-5, with D unclear. Germline V gives CDR1 SEHNR, CDR2 FQNEAQ (reference sequence). V was pared by 2 bases and J by 4 bases, with 8 bases between. This CDR3 has 13 residues. The CDR3 nucleotides are TGTGCCAGCAGCTTAATAGAGCGAGAGACCCAGTACTTC. Translating it yields CASSLIERETQYF.

This rearrangement joins TRBV28 to TRBJ1-2, with a weak D call TRBD1 (5 bases). The V end was cut by 7 bases, the J end by 8 bases, with 17 bases between. The CDR3 length is 13 residues. Germline CDR1 is MDHEN and CDR2 is SYDVKM. CDR3 amino acids: CASTIPGLAGYTF. The CDR3 DNA follows: TGTGCCAGCACCATACCAGGGCTCGCGGGCTACACCTTC.

The rearrangement links TRBV28 to TRBJ2-7; D is unclear. V gave up 5 bases and J gave up 4 bases, with 12 bases separating them. CDR3 length: 13 residues. Germline V gene sequence: CDR1 MDHEN, CDR2 SYDVKM. Here the CDR3 DNA reads TGTGCCAGCAGTGTACAGATAAAGTACGAGCAGTACTTC. Its translation is CASSVQIKYEQYF.

The chain recombines TRBV10-2 with TRBJ2-7; the match to TRBD1 covers 7 bases. With V trimmed by 4 bases and J by 3 bases, 12 bases remained unmatched. This CDR3 region has 16 residues. The germline gives CDR1 WSHSY, CDR2 SAAADI. DNA for the CDR3: TGCGCCAGCAGTGGGATACCCCGGACAGGTATCTACGAGCAGTACTTC. Its protein product is CASSGIPRTGIYEQYF.

The genes are TRBV7-7 and TRBJ1-1; possible D gene TRBD1, 6 bases. V lost 3 bases to trimming and J lost 0 bases, with 11 bases between them. The CDR3 covers 15 residues. Looked up from germline, CDR1 is SSHAT and CDR2 is FNYEAQ (reference sequence). DNA of the CDR3: TGTGCCAGCAGCTTTGGGGGCGAGTTGAACACTGAAGCTTTCTTT. As protein: CASSFGGELNTEAFF.